Included here is one TCR beta chain sequence, with context. This clone came up a few times. This receptor's antigen is unknown. No base-level quality is on record; no much larger clone is a single base apart. The treatment or condition label corresponds to: 15 to 20 received Ad26.COV2.S at low or high dose, single or two shots; about 5 received placebo; per-sample allocation not given. Repertoires of vaccine and placebo recipients were sequenced from samples collected on day 63 after the first injection. Cohort 1b enrolled roughly 25 adults aged 18-55 years at a single site in Boston, USA, between 29 July and 7 August 2020. As a vaccine, Ad26.COV2.S was a replication-incompetent adenovirus type 26 vector that expressed a prefusion-stabilized SARS-CoV-2 spike protein derived from the original Wuhan strain. The data stem from a study of Ad26.COV2.S vaccination and SARS-CoV-2 variants (dated by TCRdb to 2020 to 2022). For context, the study as a whole: Vaccine-arm donors were drawn from COV1001, a multicentre, randomized, double-blind, placebo-controlled phase I-IIa trial of Ad26.COV2.S in healthy adults. Ad26.COV2.S was administered intramuscularly at 5 x 10^10 or 1 x 10^11 viral particles, either as a single shot or as two shots given 56 days apart. Sequencing of the TCRbeta repertoire served to evaluate the specificity and breadth of SARS-CoV-2-reactive T cell receptors following Ad26.COV2.S vaccination. The TCR-sequenced set comprised about 32 samples: about 19 Ad26.COV2.S vaccine recipients, 5 placebo recipients and 8 SARS-CoV-2 convalescent individuals. Trial participants were randomized into five groups of five: low-dose or high-dose Ad26.COV2.S given once or twice, or placebo on both occasions. Throughout the experiments and outcome assessment, investigators stayed blinded to trial group allocation.

The immunoSEQ Assay was used to sequence TCRbeta CDR3 regions. After extraction, genomic DNA underwent amplification by bias-controlled multiplex PCR, followed by high-throughput sequencing. Per the source publication's procedure: Collapsing and filtering of sequences were performed to quantify the absolute abundance of each unique TCRbeta CDR3 region. Usable DNA was measured by amplifying reference genes present in all nucleated cells, and TCRbeta template counts were normalized to that usable DNA to estimate T cell fraction. Repertoire TCRs were annotated as SARS-CoV-2-specific by exact matching of V gene, CDR3 amino acid sequence and J gene to a known reactive TCR set. The reference SARS-CoV-2 TCR set was derived from MIRA and filtered for enrichment in COVID-19-positive ImmuneCODE repertoires, a step that removed public or cross-reactive TCRs. Using the MIRA antigens, annotated TCRs were further analysed by specific ORF or by position within an ORF. Breadth was defined as the number of annotated unique rearrangements divided by the total number of unique productive rearrangements, and depth was defined as the summed frequency of the annotated unique rearrangements. Two-sided Wilcoxon rank-sum tests were used to compare TCR breadth between groups. The table comes from immuneACCESS by way of TCRdb, which keeps in-frame sequences with V and J called. Part of the clones is missing from these tables; in studies checked, under half for an unresolved V gene and the rest for unknown reasons. From that table come the V and J calls and clone size; the DNA was used to work out D and trimming. The sample contains over 400,000 clones, around 93% of them found a single time. Roughly 1.7% of the sample is held by the ten biggest clonotypes.

Overall results and qualifications from the work: Comparable non-spike TCR breadth was observed between vaccine and placebo recipients, consistent with only spike being contained in the vaccine. Compared with placebo recipients, Ad26.COV2.S recipients showed higher spike-specific TCR breadth (P = 0.0014). According to the authors, total T cell responses may have been underestimated by the TCR breadth and depth analyses. Comparing responses between vaccine doses or regimens was not something the study was powered to do. Substantial breadth of spike-specific CD8+ and CD4+ T cell responses was reported after vaccination.

V is cut by 0 bases and J by 4 bases, and the space between the germline ends is 11 bases. Taken from the germline V gene, the CDR1 and CDR2 loops are SGHRS and YFSETQ. From its cysteine to its phenylalanine, the CDR3 spans 15 amino acids. Only CDR3 DNA is held: 45 bases, read in frame from base 1. The specimen comprised peripheral blood, sampled in a trial of Ad26.COV2.S vaccine versus placebo. The V and J genes are TRBV5-1 and TRBJ1-5, and perhaps TRBD1 as D gene, on 5 matching bases. The sequence came from a person aged 18 to 59 who received the Ad26.COV2.S COVID-19 vaccine or a placebo. Here is the DNA: TGCGCCAGCAGCTTGGAGGGGCGGGATAATCAGCCCCAGCATTTT. The resulting protein is CASSLEGRDNQPQHF.